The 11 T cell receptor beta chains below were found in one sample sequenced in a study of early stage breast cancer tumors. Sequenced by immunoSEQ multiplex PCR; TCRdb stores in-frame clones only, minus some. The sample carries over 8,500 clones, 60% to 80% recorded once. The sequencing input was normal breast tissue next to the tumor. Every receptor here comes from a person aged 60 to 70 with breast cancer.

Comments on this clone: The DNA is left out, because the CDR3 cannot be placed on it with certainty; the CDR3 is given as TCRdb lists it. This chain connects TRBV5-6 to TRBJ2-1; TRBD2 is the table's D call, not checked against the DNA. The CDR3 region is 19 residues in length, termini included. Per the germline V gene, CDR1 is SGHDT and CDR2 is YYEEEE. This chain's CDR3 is CASSKEASGRGASYNEQFF.

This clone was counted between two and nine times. CDR3 sequence reads: CASSPPTGGNTGELFF. The CDR3 DNA follows: TGTGCCAGCTCACCACCGACAGGGGGCAACACCGGGGAGCTGTTTTTT. The chain joins TRBV18 to TRBJ2-2; 10 nucleotides match TRBD1. The V gene end was trimmed by 0 bases and the J gene end by 2 bases; junction bases not matched to a gene: 0. CDR1 KGHSH and CDR2 LQKENI come from the germline V gene. This CDR3 spans 16 amino acids.

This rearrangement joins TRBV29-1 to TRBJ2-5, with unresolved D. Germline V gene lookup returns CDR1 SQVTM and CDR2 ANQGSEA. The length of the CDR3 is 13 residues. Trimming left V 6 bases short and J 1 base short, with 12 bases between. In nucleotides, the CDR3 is TGCAGCGTGGCCGGCGACACCCAAGAGACCCAGTACTTC. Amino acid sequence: CSVAGDTQETQYF.

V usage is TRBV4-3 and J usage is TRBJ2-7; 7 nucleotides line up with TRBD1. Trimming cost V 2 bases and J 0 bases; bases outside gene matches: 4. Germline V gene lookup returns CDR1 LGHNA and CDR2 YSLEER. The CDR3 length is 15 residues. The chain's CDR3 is CASSQNWDSSYEQYF. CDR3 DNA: TGCGCCAGCAGCCAAAACTGGGACAGCTCCTACGAGCAGTACTTC.

CDR3 residues: CSADREETQYF. The CDR3 DNA reads TGCAGTGCTGACAGGGAAGAGACCCAGTACTTC. The chain recombines TRBV20-1 with TRBJ2-5, with 7 bases aligning to TRBD1. Germline V CDR1 and CDR2: DFQATT, SNEGSKA (reference sequence). V shed 5 bases and J 3 bases; nucleotides not matched to a gene: 0. The CDR3 is made up of 11 amino acids.

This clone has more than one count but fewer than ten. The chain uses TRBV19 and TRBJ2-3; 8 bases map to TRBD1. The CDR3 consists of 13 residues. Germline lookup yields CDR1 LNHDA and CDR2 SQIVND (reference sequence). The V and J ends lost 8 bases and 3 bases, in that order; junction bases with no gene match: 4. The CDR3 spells CASEDRGTDTQYF. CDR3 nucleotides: TGTGCCAGTGAAGACAGGGGTACAGATACGCAGTATTTT.

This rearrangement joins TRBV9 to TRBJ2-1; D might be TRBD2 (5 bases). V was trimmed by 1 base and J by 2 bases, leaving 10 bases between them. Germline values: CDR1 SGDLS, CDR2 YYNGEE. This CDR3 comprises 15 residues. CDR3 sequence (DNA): TGTGCCAGCAGCGTAACCGGGAATACCTACAATGAGCAGTTCTTC. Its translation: CASSVTGNTYNEQFF.

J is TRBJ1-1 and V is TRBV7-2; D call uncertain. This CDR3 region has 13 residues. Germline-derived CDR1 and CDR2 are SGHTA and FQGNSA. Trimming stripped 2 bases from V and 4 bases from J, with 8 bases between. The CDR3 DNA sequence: TGTGCCAGCAGCTTAATTAGTGGCACTGAAGCTTTCTTT. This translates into CASSLISGTEAFF.

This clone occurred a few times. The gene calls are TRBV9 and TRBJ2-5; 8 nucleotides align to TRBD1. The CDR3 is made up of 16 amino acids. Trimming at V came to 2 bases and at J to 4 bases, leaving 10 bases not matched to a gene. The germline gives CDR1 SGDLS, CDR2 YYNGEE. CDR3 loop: CASSVAAGGAGETQYF. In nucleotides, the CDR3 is TGTGCCAGCAGCGTGGCCGCAGGGGGCGCGGGAGAGACCCAGTACTTC. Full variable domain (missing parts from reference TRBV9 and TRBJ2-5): DSGVTQTPKHLITATGQRVTLRCSPRSGDLSVYWYQQSLDQGLQFLIQYYNGEERAKGNILERFSAQQFPDLHSELNLSSLELGDSALYFCASSVAAGGAGETQYFGPGTRLLVL.

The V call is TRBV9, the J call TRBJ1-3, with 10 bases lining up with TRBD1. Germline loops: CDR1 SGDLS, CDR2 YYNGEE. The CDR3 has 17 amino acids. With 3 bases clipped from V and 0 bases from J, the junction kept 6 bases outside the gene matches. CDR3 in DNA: TGTGCCAGCAGCGGAGGGGACAGGGGAGTCTCTGGAAACACCATATATTTT. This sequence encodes CASSGGDRGVSGNTIYF.

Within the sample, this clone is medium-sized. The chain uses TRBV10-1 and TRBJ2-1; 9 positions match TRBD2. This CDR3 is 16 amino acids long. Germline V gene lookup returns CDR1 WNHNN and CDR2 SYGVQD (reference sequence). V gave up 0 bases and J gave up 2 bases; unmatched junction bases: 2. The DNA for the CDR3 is TGCGCCAGCAGTGAGTCGGGACTAGCCCCCTACAATGAGCAGTTCTTC. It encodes CASSESGLAPYNEQFF.